Listed here are 18 T cell receptor beta chains from one sample, sequenced in a study of technical replicates of blood from several donors. Only in-frame clones appear in the TCRdb table, and some are missing; sequencing was by immunoSEQ multiplex PCR. The table has tens of thousands of clones, approximately 94% seen once. Material for sequencing was T cells isolated from PBMCs. The receptors derive from a human donor in good health.

The gene calls are TRBV18 and TRBJ2-7; TRBD1 aligns across 8 bases. Germline lookup yields CDR1 KGHSH and CDR2 LQKENI. The CDR3 is made up of 15 amino acids. V lost 7 bases, J lost 1 base, and 9 bases stayed unmatched. This CDR3 reads CASCPTGTGSYEQYF. CDR3 sequence (DNA): TGTGCCAGCTGCCCTACCGGGACAGGATCCTACGAGCAGTACTTC.

The CDR3 region has the DNA TGTGCCAGCAGTTTGAGAGGGAGTAGCGGGGAGCTGTTTTTT. Translation: CASSLRGSSGELFF. The V gene is TRBV28, the J gene TRBJ2-2; tentative D call: TRBD2 (5 bases). The CDR3 spans 14 residues. V lost 3 bases and J lost 7, with 12 bases in between. Germline-derived CDR1 and CDR2 are MDHEN and SYDVKM. Full variable domain (rest looked up from reference TRBV28 and TRBJ2-2): DVKVTQSSRYLVKRTGEKVFLECVQDMDHENMFWYRQDPGLGLRLIYFSYDVKMKEKGDIPEGYSVSREKKERFSLILESASTNQTSMYLCASSLRGSSGELFFGEGSRLTVL.

The V gene is TRBV13, the J gene TRBJ2-1; 8 bases align to TRBD2. The junction had 11 bases not matched to a gene; V was cut back by 2 bases and J by 8 bases. Germline V gene lookup returns CDR1 PRHDT and CDR2 FYEKMQ (reference sequence). This CDR3 has 16 residues. The CDR3 sequence: CASSLPRSGSNHEQFF. Here the CDR3 DNA reads TGTGCCAGCAGCTTACCCCGCAGCGGGAGTAACCATGAGCAGTTCTTC.

J is TRBJ1-1 and V is TRBV9; tentatively, D is TRBD1 (5 bases). The CDR3 has 14 residues. Germline V CDR1 and CDR2: SGDLS, YYNGEE. V lost 4 bases to trimming and J lost 1 base, with 11 bases between them. The CDR3 coding sequence is TGTGCCAGCAGCCCTCGGACACAGAACACTGAAGCTTTCTTT. Residues: CASSPRTQNTEAFF.

The chain is built from TRBV19 and TRBJ1-3, with TRBD1 as a possible D gene (5 bases). This CDR3 spans 15 amino acids. Looked up from germline, CDR1 is LNHDA and CDR2 is SQIVND (reference sequence). V was cut by 3 bases and J by 0 bases, with 9 bases left in between. CDR3 coding DNA: TGTGCCAGTAGTATCGACAGAATCTCTGGAAACACCATATATTTT. Translating gives CASSIDRISGNTIYF.

J is TRBJ2-1 and V is TRBV7-6, with a possible D match to TRBD1 (5 bases). CDR3 size: 15 residues. V dropped 6 bases and J dropped 0 bases, with 12 bases sitting between them. Germline loops: CDR1 SGHVS, CDR2 FNYEAQ. The CDR3 here is CASRSQASSYNEQFF. The CDR3 DNA reads as TGTGCCAGCAGATCACAGGCTAGCTCCTACAATGAGCAGTTCTTC. Variable domain in full (rest from reference TRBV7-6 and TRBJ2-1): GAGVSQSPRYKVTKRGQDVALRCDPISGHVSLYWYRQALGQGPEFLTYFNYEAQQDKSGLPNDRFSAERPEGSISTLTIQRTEQRDSAMYRCASRSQASSYNEQFFGPGTRLTVL.

The genes are TRBV7-8 and TRBJ2-2; TRBD1 matches at 11 bases. The CDR3 consists of 16 residues. The J segment lost 0 bases and the V segment lost 3 bases, leaving 0 bases of the junction unmatched. Germline V gene data show CDR1 as SGHVS and CDR2 as FQNEAQ. This chain's CDR3 is CASSLDRGPNTGELFF. The CDR3 DNA sequence: TGTGCCAGCAGCTTGGACAGGGGGCCGAACACCGGGGAGCTGTTTTTT.

The chain combines TRBV30 with TRBJ1-5; 9 nucleotides align to TRBD1. With 1 base clipped from V and 4 bases from J, the junction kept 2 bases outside the gene matches. Germline CDR1 and CDR2: GTSNPN and SVGIG (reference sequence). The CDR3 is made up of 14 amino acids. DNA of the CDR3: TGTGCCTGGAGTGCAGGACAGGGGAATCAGCCCCAGCATTTT. Its translation: CAWSAGQGNQPQHF.

The DNA of the CDR3 is TGCGCCAGCAGCCAAGACGACAGATACGAGCAGTACTTC. Amino acid sequence: CASSQDDRYEQYF. The rearrangement joins TRBV4-1 to TRBJ2-7; weak D call: TRBD1 (5 bases). This CDR3 region has 13 residues. CDR1 and CDR2 from the germline V gene are MGHRA and YSYEKL. V was cut by 0 bases and J by 4 bases, with 7 bases left in between.

The chain couples TRBV5-1 to TRBJ1-4; no clear D. V lost 0 bases and J 7 bases, leaving 10 bases between the germline ends. The length of the CDR3 is 14 residues. CDR1 and CDR2 from the germline V gene are SGHRS and YFSETQ. CDR3 loop: CASSLVPGGEKLFF. DNA of the CDR3: TGCGCCAGCAGCTTGGTTCCAGGAGGTGAAAAACTGTTTTTT.

In its sample, this clone was seen once. The V gene is TRBV2, the J gene TRBJ2-7; D is possibly TRBD1 (5 bases). Germline loops: CDR1 SNHLY, CDR2 FYNNEI. The CDR3 is 12 amino acids. The ends were cut back, 6 bases at V and 3 bases at J, with 9 bases in the middle. In nucleotides, the CDR3 is TGTGCCAGCAGGTTGCAGGGCTACGAGCAGTACTTC. Translation: CASRLQGYEQYF.

V usage is TRBV28 and J usage is TRBJ2-1; D call uncertain. The V gene's germline CDR1 is MDHEN and CDR2 SYDVKM. With 7 bases removed from V and 6 bases from J, the gap between germline ends came to 7 bases. CDR3 length: 11 amino acids. The CDR3 spells CASTPGNEQFF. For the CDR3, the DNA is TGTGCCAGCACCCCAGGCAATGAGCAGTTCTTC.

The genes are TRBV5-1 and TRBJ1-2; weak D call: TRBD1 (5 bases). The germline gives CDR1 SGHRS, CDR2 YFSETQ. Trimming took off 4 bases at V and 9 bases at J, with 19 bases between the two ends. The CDR3 totals 14 residues. The CDR3: CASSETAGSSSYTF. The CDR3 DNA is TGCGCCAGCAGCGAGACAGCTGGATCTTCTAGCTACACCTTC.

The chain has TRBV6-1 and TRBJ2-5; 7 positions match TRBD1. V trimming: 2 bases; J trimming: 4 bases; junction bases outside the gene matches: 10. Germline-derived CDR1 and CDR2 are MNHNS and SASEGT. The length of the CDR3 is 16 residues. The CDR3 coding sequence is TGTGCCAGCAGTGAATATGATTGGGACAGACGAGAGACCCAGTACTTC. Its translation is CASSEYDWDRRETQYF.

The chain is built from TRBV29-1 and TRBJ1-1; 10 bases are a match to TRBD1. Losses at the gene ends were 6 bases for V and 3 bases for J; bases not matched to a gene: 4. The CDR3 loop spans 13 amino acids. Per germline, CDR1 SQVTM and CDR2 ANQGSEA. CDR3 region: CSVGTGAYTEAFF. The CDR3 nucleotides read TGCAGCGTGGGGACAGGGGCGTACACTGAAGCTTTCTTT.

The gene calls are TRBV10-3 and TRBJ2-2; TRBD1 is a possible D gene (6 bases). Germline V gene lookup returns CDR1 ENHRY and CDR2 SYGVKD. Deletions cut 4 bases from V and 5 bases from J, with 8 bases between. The CDR3 is 13 residues long. DNA of the CDR3: TGTGCCATCAGTGTTACAGGGACCGGGGAGCTGTTTTTT. It translates to CAISVTGTGELFF.

The V call is TRBV2, the J call TRBJ1-5, with D maybe TRBD1 (5 bases). The CDR3 runs to 15 residues. Per the germline V gene, CDR1 is SNHLY and CDR2 is FYNNEI. V shed 7 bases and J shed 2 bases, with 15 bases lying between them. CDR3 nucleotides: TGTGCCAGCACCAGGGCCTGGGAAGGCAATCAGCCCCAGCATTTT. Translating it yields CASTRAWEGNQPQHF.

V is TRBV30 and J is TRBJ2-7, with 13 bases fitting TRBD2. V lost 0 bases, J lost 6 bases, and 11 bases stayed unmatched. The CDR3 sequence is 17 residues long. From germline, CDR1 is GTSNPN and CDR2 SVGIG (reference sequence). The CDR3 DNA reads as TGTGCCTGGAGTGTTCTCTCAGGACTAGCGGGAGACCTCGAGCAGTACTTC. It is translated as CAWSVLSGLAGDLEQYF. The entire variable domain, with the rest obtained from reference TRBV30 and TRBJ2-7, is as follows: SQTIHQWPATLVQPVGSPLSLECTVEGTSNPNLYWYRQAAGRGLQLLFYSVGIGQISSEVPQNLSASRPQDRQFILSSKKLLLSDSGFYLCAWSVLSGLAGDLEQYFGPGTRLTVT.